This T cell receptor beta chain derives from a study of blood T cells in healthy people across ages (dated by TCRdb to between 2014 and 2017). Regarding the complete study: In model experiments, roughly one uniquely barcoded TCR beta cDNA molecule per two T cells was captured by template switching. To avoid experimental bias, donors of different ages were spread randomly across the sequencing lanes. Two additional independent replicas of 1 million unique cDNA reads from the same blood draw were analyzed for two donors (one aged 18 to 29 and one aged 80 or older). Using deep sequencing normalized with unique cDNA molecular identifiers, the study measured how TCR beta repertoire diversity changes with age. The donors were divided into four age groups: young (average approximately 15 years), middle-aged (about 41), aged (approximately 62) and long-lived (more than 75).

Libraries came from 5' RACE. Sequencing took place on an Illumina HiSeq 2500. A second PCR of about 6 to 11 cycles was performed with a sample-barcoded 5' primer and a J-beta primer mix. A unique molecular identifier was introduced onto each TCR beta cDNA molecule by a template-switch 5' adaptor carrying 12 random nucleotides. At least 3 million CDR3-containing paired-end reads were obtained from each sample. First-strand cDNA synthesis was performed from all RNA using the Mint cDNA synthesis kit, with priming by a TRBC-specific oligonucleotide. All cDNA was treated with uracil-DNA glycosylase and then went through a first 18-cycle PCR with the universal primers M1SS and BC2_uni_R. As for the authors' bioinformatics: For normalization, 1 million high-quality reads were randomly selected from each sample, with every read carrying a distinct molecular identifier. Instead of being binned into consensus sequences, reads that shared molecular identifiers were thrown out. CDR3 identification, clonotype clustering and error correction used MiTCR with a Q25 quality threshold and the strictest error-elimination algorithm. A nonparametric unseen species model using Euler transformation provided a lower-bound estimate of total TCR beta diversity. The raw public reads went through TCRdb reprocessing: fastp at Q25, MiXCR clone calling, in-frame beta chains kept. Rows matching on CDR3 protein sequence are summarized as one entry with the most common DNA and genes. TCRdb, rather than the study authors, made the V and J calls. The sample includes hundreds of thousands of distinct CDR3 sequences, with approximately 29% observed a single time. Clones ranked in the top ten supply 15% to 19% of the sample.

Worth noting for this clonotype: Its antigen is unknown. It has no much larger one-base neighbor in the sample; base qualities were not kept.

The approximately 39 donors, aged roughly 6 to 95 years, were systemically healthy Caucasian individuals from Russia. Roughly 11 milliliters of peripheral blood were drawn from each donor into EDTA-treated Vacutainer tubes. Ficoll-Paque density-gradient centrifugation was used to isolate PBMCs, with at least 6 million per sample. Trizol reagent was used to extract total RNA from PBMCs, with at least 5.5 micrograms per sample. The percentages of naive CD45RAhigh/CD27high T cells were determined by flow cytometry on a PBMC aliquot from every donor. Overall results and qualifications from the work: Total diversity estimates from one million sequenced T cells were considered lower bounds and underestimates. Because profiling used bulk unsorted PBMCs, naive and antigen-experienced compartments could not be compared conclusively. There was a strong correlation between observed TCR beta diversity and the percentage of naive T cells measured by flow cytometry. Because the CMV infection status of the donors was unknown, age-related changes in expanded clonotypes may potentially have been confounded. Observed TCR beta diversity per million T cells fell roughly linearly with age, and a significant reduction was already apparent by age about 36. Compared with the aged group, more naive CD4+ T cells, fewer expanded clones and increased TCR diversity were shown by the long-lived group, suggesting age selection.

Inclusive of the bounding cysteine and phenylalanine, the CDR3 is 17 residues long. CDR3 DNA is the only sequence kept; it has 51 bases, read in frame from the first base. Trimmed from V: 4 bases; trimmed from J: 7 bases; junction bases lacking a gene match: 17. CDR1 KGHDR and CDR2 SFDVKD are derived from the germline V gene. The sample consisted of blood. The TCR originated in a woman aged 80 or over in good health. Donor details come from another sample of the same person, matched by shared clones. The chain joins TRBV24-1 to TRBJ2-7, with 8 junctional bases fitting TRBD1. Read as DNA, the sequence is TGTGCCACCAGTGACCCCTCCCCAGGGGGCGTGGGTAATGAGCAGTACTTC. Its translation is CATSDPSPGGVGNEQYF.